This paragraph covers one T cell receptor (beta chain) sequence. Its antigen is unidentified. RNA totalling about 0.5 to 1 ug underwent reverse transcription with random hexamers. Multiplex immunoSEQ PCR targeted 54 Vbeta and 13 Jbeta TCR beta segments. Each CDR3 protein is one row after TCRdb ran MiXCR on the immunoSEQ multiplex PCR reads. The sample includes 150,000 to 200,000 distinct CDR3 sequences, 85% to 95% of them seen just once. Isolation of CD8+ and CD4+ T cells was performed negatively, whereas enrichment of TEMRA cells was done by FACS. This entry comes from a study of CD8 T cells in Susac syndrome. General study results and limits: CD4+ repertoires of Susac syndrome patients lacked detectable clonal expansion.

The V end was cut by 6 bases, the J end by 6 bases, with 6 bases between. The CDR3 loop spans 12 amino acids. Germline V CDR1 and CDR2: SNHLY, FYNNEI. Sequences were obtained from CD4+ T cells from PBMCs. The sequence came from a human donor with Susac syndrome. The genes are TRBV2 and TRBJ1-6; no firm D call. The chain's CDR3 is CASRETNSPLHF. The CDR3 DNA sequence: TGTGCCAGCAGAGAAACTAATTCACCCCTCCACTTT.